The clone carrying this T cell receptor (beta chain) was seen a handful of times. Its antigen is unknown. TCRdb recomputed calls from the RT-PCR reads with MiXCR, one row per CDR3 protein. Of hundreds of thousands of distinct CDR3 sequences listed, about 25% are singletons. The CDR3 contains 15 residues. Germline loops: CDR1 SGHRS, CDR2 YFSETQ. The V gene lost 0 bases and the J gene lost 4 bases, with 10 bases spanning the gap. The sample originates from a study of response to subunit inactivated influenza vaccine. Findings of the study overall: The authors proposed limited new T cell recruitment per seasonal influenza vaccination.

Sequences were derived from CD4+ T cells sorted from PBMCs, sampled 5 to 6 days after vaccination. The V and J genes are TRBV5-1 and TRBJ2-2; D unclear. The source of this sequence is a man in his fifties who received an inactivated influenza vaccine. CDR3 sequence (DNA): TGCGCCAGCAGCTTGGCTAGTTTTAGCACCGGGGAGCTGTTTTTT. Its translation is CASSLASFSTGELFF.